The clone carrying this T cell receptor (beta chain) has a handful of counts. The antigen is undetermined. In this CDR3 the conserved last residue, phenylalanine or tryptophan, is missing, so a read error is likely. The DNA is left out, because the CDR3 cannot be placed on it with certainty; the CDR3 is given as TCRdb lists it. This record belongs to a study of cytomegalovirus exposure and HLA in healthy donors. Findings of the study overall: Confirmation in vitro established that three CMV-associated chains were specific for CMV antigens.

Termini included, the CDR3 measures 15 amino acids. In germline, CDR1 is SGHVS, CDR2 FQNEAQ. PCR amplification relied on 60 Vbeta primers (plus 13 Jbeta primers). Original analysis: Later, some 75 million unique TCR beta chains were counted in an analysis, and roughly 11 million of them were shared. Sequenced by immunoSEQ multiplex PCR; TCRdb stores in-frame clones only, minus some. V and J calls plus clone size are reproduced from that table; the DNA served to infer D and trimming. The sample lists roughly 200,000 clones, more than 9.5% occurring once. The specimen sequenced was PBMCs. The V call is TRBV7-8, the J call TRBJ2-6; the tabulated D call, TRBD1, remains unverified against the DNA. This clonotype originated in a middle-aged man in good health and CMV-seropositive. The CDR3 is CASGTSVSGANVMTL.